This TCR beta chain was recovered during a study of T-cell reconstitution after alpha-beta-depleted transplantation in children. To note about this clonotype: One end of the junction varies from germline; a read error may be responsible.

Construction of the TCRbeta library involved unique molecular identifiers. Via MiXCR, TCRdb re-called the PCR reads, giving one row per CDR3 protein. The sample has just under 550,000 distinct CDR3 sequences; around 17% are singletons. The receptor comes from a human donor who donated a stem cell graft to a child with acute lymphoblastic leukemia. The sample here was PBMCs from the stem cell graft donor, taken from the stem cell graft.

This chain's CDR3 is CSARVADTTYTQYF. The CDR3 DNA reads TGCAGTGCTAGAGTAGCGGATACCACATATACGCAGTATTTT. The chain joins TRBV20-1 to TRBJ2-3; D perhaps matches TRBD2 (6 bases). This CDR3 is built from 14 residues. The germline CDR1 and CDR2 sequences are DFQATT and SNEGSKA (reference sequence).